These 19 T cell receptor beta chains were all obtained from the same sample, sequenced in a study of regulatory T cells in long-lasting Graves disease. HTBI primers from iRepertoire and Arm-PCR of CDR3 regions yielded the TCR beta libraries. Using its own MiXCR run on the multiplex PCR reads, TCRdb lists one record per CDR3 protein. The data contain over 500,000 distinct CDR3 sequences, around 17% of them singletons. Documented time point: newly diagnosed GD, antithyroid drugs for less than 3 months. Researchers made the TCR library from RNA that was extracted from PBMCs. Separately, the same data were catalogued under a study of T cells in Graves' hyperthyroidism and ophthalmopathy.

The sequences come from peripheral blood mononuclear cells (PBMCs), collected at new diagnosis, from a patient treated with antithyroid drugs. The receptors originated from a woman between 25 and 40 years old with Graves disease.

This clonotype was counted ten times or more. The gene calls are TRBV7-2 and TRBJ1-2, with D possibly being TRBD1 (6 bases). Germline V gene lookup returns CDR1 SGHTA and CDR2 FQGNSA. Trimming took off 5 bases at V and 6 bases at J, with 16 bases between the two ends. The CDR3 consists of 14 residues. CDR3 in amino acids: CASSHGQGSDGYTF. The CDR3, as DNA: TGTGCCAGCAGCCATGGTCAGGGGTCTGATGGCTACACCTTC.

This clonotype was found many times. This chain joins TRBV7-8 and TRBJ2-5; D is uncertain. Trimming left V 5 bases short and J 5 bases short, with 27 bases between. The CDR3 is 18 residues long. Germline V gene sequence: CDR1 SGHVS, CDR2 FQNEAQ. The CDR3 protein is CASSRNLEGRRYQETQYF. CDR3 nucleotide sequence: TGTGCCAGCAGCCGAAACCTGGAAGGCCGACGCTATCAGGAGACCCAGTACTTC.

Points on this clonotype: A read error may be the cause here, since a much bigger clone is one base away. CDR3 in DNA: TGTGCCAGCAGCCCCCACTCTAGCACAGATACGCGGTATTTT. Protein: CASSPHSSTDTRYF. The genes are TRBV28 and TRBJ2-3; D might be TRBD2 (5 bases). The CDR3 runs 14 residues. Per germline, CDR1 MDHEN and CDR2 SYDVKM.

The rearrangement links TRBV11-3 to TRBJ2-1, with TRBD1 matching over 9 bases. CDR1 and CDR2 (germline): SGHNT, YENEEA. Trimming at V came to 4 bases and at J to 0 bases, leaving 7 bases not matched to a gene. The CDR3 is 17 amino acids. CDR3: CASSYRTGASSYNEQFF. The CDR3 nucleotides are TGTGCCAGCAGCTACCGGACAGGGGCCTCCTCCTACAATGAGCAGTTCTTC.

This clonotype has more than one count but fewer than ten. The chain uses TRBV27 and TRBJ1-5; 9 positions agree with TRBD1. The germline V gene has CDR1 MNHEY and CDR2 SMNVEV (reference sequence). This CDR3 is built from 15 residues. The V and J ends lost 3 bases and 4 bases, in that order; junction bases with no gene match: 4. CDR3: CASSFLGQGNQPQHF. CDR3 coding DNA: TGTGCCAGCAGTTTCCTTGGACAGGGGAATCAGCCCCAGCATTTT.

Ten or more counts support this clonotype. This chain joins TRBV2 and TRBJ1-2, with 10 nucleotides matching TRBD1. CDR1 is SNHLY and CDR2 is FYNNEI in the germline V gene. CDR3 length equals 16 residues. V shed 0 bases, J shed 6 bases, and the junction held 7 bases outside the gene matches. The CDR3 DNA reads as TGTGCCAGCAGTGAAGCGTTGGGACAGGGGAAACATGGCTACACCTTC. It specifies CASSEALGQGKHGYTF.

The chain carries TRBV7-9 and TRBJ2-1, with 7 positions matching TRBD2. Trimming removed 3 bases from V and 6 bases from J; junction bases left unmatched: 23. Germline CDR1 is SEHNR and CDR2 is FQNEAQ (reference sequence). The CDR3 totals 20 residues. The CDR3 here is CASSFPQRGSNEQAGNEQFF. CDR3 nucleotide sequence: TGTGCCAGCAGCTTTCCTCAACGCGGGAGCAACGAACAAGCAGGCAATGAGCAGTTCTTC.

This clonotype came up many times. This chain uses TRBV7-9 with TRBJ2-7; D is possibly TRBD1 (6 bases). The V and J ends lost 4 bases and 3 bases respectively, with 16 bases between them. Germline V lookup: CDR1 SEHNR, CDR2 FQNEAQ (reference sequence). This CDR3 region has 15 residues. CDR3 in amino acids: CASSSPGQNYYEQYF. CDR3 DNA sequence: TGTGCCAGCAGCTCCCCTGGACAGAACTACTACGAGCAGTACTTC.

The rearrangement uses TRBV9 and TRBJ2-7; D tentatively reads TRBD1 or TRBD2 (5 bases each). The V gene lost 3 bases and the J gene lost 0 bases, with 16 bases spanning the gap. Germline CDR1 is SGDLS and CDR2 is YYNGEE. The length of the CDR3 is 16 residues. This CDR3 reads CASSASGTSISYEQYF. DNA of the CDR3: TGTGCCAGCAGCGCCTCTGGGACCTCAATCTCCTACGAGCAGTACTTC.

This clonotype showed up many times. The CDR3 loop is CATSKDLVVTEAFF. CDR3 bases: TGTGCCACCAGCAAGGACCTCGTTGTAACTGAAGCTTTCTTT. The rearrangement uses TRBV15 and TRBJ1-1; D unresolved. The CDR3 has 14 residues. CDR1 and CDR2 (germline): LNHNV, YYDKDF (reference sequence). V gave up 4 bases and J gave up 5 bases, with 14 bases separating them.

This clonotype has only a few counts. The chain uses TRBV30 and TRBJ1-2; 7 bases match TRBD1. With 6 bases clipped from V and 4 bases from J, the junction kept 11 bases outside the gene matches. Germline V gene data show CDR1 as GTSNPN and CDR2 as SVGIG (reference sequence). The CDR3 runs 14 residues. For the CDR3, the DNA is TGTGCCTGCGCCCTTAGGGGGCTTGCCTATGGCTACACCTTC. Translating gives CACALRGLAYGYTF.

This clonotype was recorded many times. The rearrangement uses TRBV20-1 and TRBJ2-7, with D tentatively TRBD1 or TRBD2 (5 bases each). Per germline, CDR1 DFQATT and CDR2 SNEGSKA (reference sequence). V was pared by 4 bases and J by 0 bases, with 22 bases between. The CDR3 contains 17 residues. CDR3 in amino acids: CSAMSPKPGRSSYEQYF. CDR3 nucleotides: TGCAGTGCTATGTCACCTAAACCGGGACGGAGCTCCTACGAGCAGTACTTC.

Only a few counts were recorded for this clonotype. The chain joins TRBV28 to TRBJ1-4; no definite D call. V was pared by 5 bases and J by 8 bases, with 9 bases between. The CDR3 is made up of 12 amino acids. The V gene's germline CDR1 is MDHEN and CDR2 SYDVKM. The CDR3 DNA reads TGTGCCAGCAGTGCGCCGCCAGAAAAACTGTTTTTT. It specifies CASSAPPEKLFF.

This clonotype was detected many times. This chain joins TRBV28 and TRBJ2-7, with TRBD1 as a possible D gene (6 bases). This CDR3 comprises 15 residues. Trimming stripped 6 bases from V and 0 bases from J, with 15 bases between. Per germline, CDR1 MDHEN and CDR2 SYDVKM. CDR3 sequence: CASRSGVWNSYEQYF. The CDR3 nucleotides are TGTGCCAGCAGATCAGGGGTCTGGAACTCCTACGAGCAGTACTTC.

Note on this clonotype: A much larger clonotype is one base distant, so this may be a read error. The V and J genes are TRBV6-2 or TRBV6-3 and TRBJ2-7, with 7 bases identical to TRBD2. Germline V gene lookup returns CDR1 MNHEY and CDR2 SVGEGT. The CDR3 is 16 amino acids. The V and J ends lost 5 bases and 3 bases, in that order; junction bases with no gene match: 13. CDR3 coding DNA: TGTGCCAGCAGTGCCGGACTAGTGGATCCTTACTACGAGCAGTACTTC. Translation: CASSAGLVDPYYEQYF.

In regard to this clonotype: A much more abundant neighbour one base away suggests this may be a read error. The chain joins TRBV29-1 to TRBJ2-4; D may be TRBD2 (6 bases). Trimming cost V 3 bases and J 5 bases, with 14 bases left between them. This CDR3 has 14 residues. The germline V gene encodes CDR1 SQVTM and CDR2 ANQGSEA. DNA of the CDR3: TGCAGCGTTGAGTCTGGCGGGGCCGAAAACATTCAGTACTTC. Translating it yields CSVESGGAENIQYF. The variable domain in full, completed from reference TRBV29-1 and TRBJ2-4, reads SAVISQKPSRDICQRGTSLTIQCQVDSQVTMMFWYRQQPGQSLTLIATANQGSEATYESGFVIDKFPISRPNLTFSTLTVSNMSPEDSSIYLCSVESGGAENIQYFGAGTRLSVL.

This clonotype occurred a few times. J is TRBJ2-1 and V is TRBV5-1; tentative D call: TRBD1 (6 bases). V was cut by 6 bases and J by 8 bases, with 21 bases left in between. Per the germline V gene, CDR1 is SGHRS and CDR2 is YFSETQ. This CDR3 is built from 15 residues. CDR3 DNA sequence: TGCGCCAGCACCTTACGGGGACAATACGGCGATGAGCAGTTCTTC. Translating it yields CASTLRGQYGDEQFF.

This clonotype was found many times. The V call is TRBV28, the J call TRBJ2-2, with 7 bases matching TRBD2. The CDR3 is 17 residues long. V shed 5 bases, J shed 7 bases, and the junction held 16 bases outside the gene matches. CDR1 is MDHEN and CDR2 is SYDVKM in the germline V gene. The CDR3 DNA reads TGTGCCAGCAGTCCCCTTAGGGCTAGCGGAACTTTCGGGGAGCTGTTTTTT. This codes for CASSPLRASGTFGELFF.

Only a few counts were recorded for this clonotype. J is TRBJ2-7 and V is TRBV5-1; the D is unclear. CDR1 and CDR2 from the germline V gene are SGHRS and YFSETQ. The CDR3 sequence is 13 residues long. The V end lost 1 base, the J end lost 4 bases, and 9 bases lay between the germline ends. CDR3 sequence: CASSLTQLYEQYF. The CDR3 DNA reads as TGCGCCAGCAGCTTGACACAGCTTTACGAGCAGTACTTC.